The source of this TCR beta chain is a study of blood T cell repertoires in COVID-19. For the study at large: The United States, Italy and Spain supplied acute and convalescent COVID-19 samples.

Germline CDR1 reads GTSNPN; CDR2 reads SVGIG (reference sequence). Trimming removed 0 bases at V and 1 base at J, with 7 bases between. The CDR3 runs to 14 residues. As processed by the authors: Reference gene primers were amplified, and this amplification served to estimate nucleated cell counts. Some clones are missing from TCRdb's copy, which holds only in-frame ones; the method was immunoSEQ multiplex PCR. V and J calls and clone size are given by that table; D and trimming were obtained from the DNA. The table lists 130,000 to 150,000 clones, about four fifths of them singletons. This clone is a singleton in its sample.

The V call is TRBV30, the J call TRBJ2-1; D not resolved. Source material: PBMCs or T cells enriched from blood (not recorded which). The sequence was collected from a woman in her forties or fifties who had been exposed to COVID-19. CDR3 loop: CAWSVAMSYNEQFF. CDR3 sequence (DNA): TGTGCCTGGAGTGTAGCGATGTCCTACAATGAGCAGTTCTTC.